The rows below give T cell receptor beta chains drawn from one sample of a study of shared clonotypes between healthy human individuals. Sequencing used immunoSEQ multiplex PCR; TCRdb keeps in-frame clones, though not all of them. The sample holds 850,000 to 1,200,000 clones, around four fifths seen once. Sample: memory CD4+ T cells sorted from blood. These receptors originate from a young man in good health. Each CDR3 is given with its conserved first and last residue. The order of the fields is clone size, V gene, J gene, D gene, CDR3 protein, CDR3 DNA. D genes are given only for firm matches. Only some rows state a clone size, as once, few, many or a class for expanded clones.

NA	TRBV6-5	TRBJ1-3	NA	CASSYSQASGNTIYF	TGTGCCAGCAGTTACTCTCAGGCATCTGGAAACACCATATATTTT
few	TRBV21-1	TRBJ1-6	NA	CASSAKGANNSPLHF	TGTGCCAGCAGCGCGAAGGGGGCGAATAATTCACCCCTCCACTTT
few	TRBV21-1	TRBJ2-7	NA	CASSMIRGLYGEQYF	TGTGCCAGCAGCATGATCAGGGGGCTGTACGGCGAGCAGTACTTC
NA	TRBV2	TRBJ1-2	NA	CASRPQESTGYTF	TGTGCCAGCAGGCCCCAGGAGTCAACAGGCTACACCTTC
NA	TRBV19	TRBJ1-2	NA	CASYLVGYGYTF	TGTGCCAGTTATCTGGTGGGCTATGGCTACACCTTC
NA	TRBV13	TRBJ2-1	TRBD2	CASSTSGSPYNEQFF	TGTGCCAGCAGCACTAGCGGGAGCCCCTACAATGAGCAGTTCTTC
NA	TRBV5-6	TRBJ2-1	NA	CASSLASLGNEQFF	TGTGCCAGCAGCTTGGCTAGTCTGGGGAATGAGCAGTTCTTC
few	TRBV19	TRBJ2-7	NA	CASSAARNTYEQYF	TGTGCCAGTAGTGCCGCCCGGAATACCTACGAGCAGTACTTC
NA	TRBV30	TRBJ1-3	NA	CAWTQGGSGNTIYF	TGTGCCTGGACCCAGGGAGGCTCTGGAAACACCATATATTTT
few	TRBV28	TRBJ1-6	NA	CASSLSSSGSPLHF	TGTGCCAGCAGTTTATCCTCATCGGGTTCACCCCTCCACTTT
NA	TRBV6-6	TRBJ1-5	NA	CASSPGQFNQPQHF	TGTGCCAGCAGTCCCGGACAGTTCAATCAGCCCCAGCATTTT
NA	TRBV11-2	TRBJ2-7	TRBD2	CASSLVSSGSPSYEQYF	TGTGCCAGCAGCTTAGTATCTAGCGGGAGTCCGTCCTACGAGCAGTACTTC
NA	TRBV6-1	TRBJ2-7	NA	CASIPAVGSYEQYF	TGTGCCAGCATTCCGGCGGTAGGATCCTACGAGCAGTACTTC